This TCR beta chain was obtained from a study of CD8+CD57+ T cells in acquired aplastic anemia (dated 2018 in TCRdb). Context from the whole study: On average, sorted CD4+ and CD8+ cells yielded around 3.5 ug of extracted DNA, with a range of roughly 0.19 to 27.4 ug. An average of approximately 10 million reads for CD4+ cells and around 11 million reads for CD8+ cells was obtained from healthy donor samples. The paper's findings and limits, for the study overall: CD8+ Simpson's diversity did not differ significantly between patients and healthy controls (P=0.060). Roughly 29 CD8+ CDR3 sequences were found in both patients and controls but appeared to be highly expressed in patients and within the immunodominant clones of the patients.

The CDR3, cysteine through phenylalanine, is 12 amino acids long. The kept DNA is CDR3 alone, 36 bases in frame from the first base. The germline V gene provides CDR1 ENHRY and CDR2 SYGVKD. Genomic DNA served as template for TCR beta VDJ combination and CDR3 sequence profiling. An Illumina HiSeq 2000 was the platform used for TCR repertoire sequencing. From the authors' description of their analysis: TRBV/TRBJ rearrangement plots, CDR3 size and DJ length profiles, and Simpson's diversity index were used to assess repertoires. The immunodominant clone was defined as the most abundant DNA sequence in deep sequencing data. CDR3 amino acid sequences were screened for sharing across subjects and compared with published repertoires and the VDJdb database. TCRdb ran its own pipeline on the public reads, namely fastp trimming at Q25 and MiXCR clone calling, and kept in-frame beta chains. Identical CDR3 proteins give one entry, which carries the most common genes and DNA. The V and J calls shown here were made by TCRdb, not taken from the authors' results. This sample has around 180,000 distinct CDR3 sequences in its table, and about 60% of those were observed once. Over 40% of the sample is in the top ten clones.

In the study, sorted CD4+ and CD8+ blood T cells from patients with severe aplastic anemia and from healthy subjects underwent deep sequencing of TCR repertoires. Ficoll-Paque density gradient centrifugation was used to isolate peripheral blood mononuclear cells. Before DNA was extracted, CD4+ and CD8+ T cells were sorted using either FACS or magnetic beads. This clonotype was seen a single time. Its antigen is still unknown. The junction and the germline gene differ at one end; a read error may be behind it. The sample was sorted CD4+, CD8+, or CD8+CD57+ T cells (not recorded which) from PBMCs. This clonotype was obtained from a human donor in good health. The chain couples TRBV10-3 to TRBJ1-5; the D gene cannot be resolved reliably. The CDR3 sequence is CTISDDNQPQHF. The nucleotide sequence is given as TGTACCATCAGTGACGATAATCAGCCCCAGCATTTT.